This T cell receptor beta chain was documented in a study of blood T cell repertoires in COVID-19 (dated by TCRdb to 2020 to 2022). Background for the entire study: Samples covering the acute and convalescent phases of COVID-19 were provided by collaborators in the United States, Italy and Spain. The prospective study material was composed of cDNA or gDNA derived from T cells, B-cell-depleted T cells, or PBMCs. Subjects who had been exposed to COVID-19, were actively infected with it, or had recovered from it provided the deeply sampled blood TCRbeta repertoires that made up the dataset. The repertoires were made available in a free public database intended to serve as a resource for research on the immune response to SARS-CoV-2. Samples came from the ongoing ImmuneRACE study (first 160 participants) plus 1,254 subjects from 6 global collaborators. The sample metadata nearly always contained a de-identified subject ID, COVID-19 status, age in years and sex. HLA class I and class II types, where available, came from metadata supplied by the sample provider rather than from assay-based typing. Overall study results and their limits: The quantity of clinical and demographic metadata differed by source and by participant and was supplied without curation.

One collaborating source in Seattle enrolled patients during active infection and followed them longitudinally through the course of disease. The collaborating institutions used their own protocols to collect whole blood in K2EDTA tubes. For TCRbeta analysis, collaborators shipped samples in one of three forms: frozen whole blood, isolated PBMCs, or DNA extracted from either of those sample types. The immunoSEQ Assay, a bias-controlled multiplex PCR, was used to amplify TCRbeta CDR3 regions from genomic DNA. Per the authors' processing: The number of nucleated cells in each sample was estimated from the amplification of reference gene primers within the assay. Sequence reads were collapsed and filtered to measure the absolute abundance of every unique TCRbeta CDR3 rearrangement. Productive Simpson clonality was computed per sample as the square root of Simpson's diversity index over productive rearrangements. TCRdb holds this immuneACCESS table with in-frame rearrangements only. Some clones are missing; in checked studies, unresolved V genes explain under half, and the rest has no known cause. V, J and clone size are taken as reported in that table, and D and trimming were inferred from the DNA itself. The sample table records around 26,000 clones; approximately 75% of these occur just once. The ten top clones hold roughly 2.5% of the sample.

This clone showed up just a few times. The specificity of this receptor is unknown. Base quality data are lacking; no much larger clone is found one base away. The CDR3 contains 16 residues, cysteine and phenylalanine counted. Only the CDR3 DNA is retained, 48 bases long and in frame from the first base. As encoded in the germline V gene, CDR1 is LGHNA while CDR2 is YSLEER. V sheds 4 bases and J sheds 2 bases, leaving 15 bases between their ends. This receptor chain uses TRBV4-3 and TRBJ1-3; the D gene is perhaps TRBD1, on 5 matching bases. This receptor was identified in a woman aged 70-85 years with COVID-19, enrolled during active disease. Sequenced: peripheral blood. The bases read TGCGCCAGCAGCCCGGCCCCCGCGGGGGCTGGAAACACCATATATTTT. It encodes CASSPAPAGAGNTIYF.